The sequence of this TCR beta chain was determined in a study of cytomegalovirus exposure and HLA in healthy donors. Findings and caveats of the study: An analysis was carried out later, and it reportedly showed fewer N-insertions in an Asian-associated ancestry cluster than the roughly 670-donor mean. Per a prior analysis, the majority of TCR beta V segments were productive roughly 87% or roughly 30% of the time. Sequencing likely generated an artifact that appeared as a cluster of highly shared sequence variants. It was in a later analysis that TCR association rates were seen to vary by HLA locus, highest for DRB1 and lowest for HLA-C.

PCR amplification relied on 60 Vbeta primers (plus 13 Jbeta primers). Profiled with immunoSEQ multiplex PCR; TCRdb holds only in-frame clones, not every one. Among around 91,000 clones listed, approximately 84% were seen once. Germline V gives CDR1 MNHEY, CDR2 SVGAGI. Trimming cost V 4 bases and J 6 bases; bases outside gene matches: 8. CDR3 size: 15 residues. On this clone itself: No antigen is known for it.

Sequenced material: PBMCs. This clonotype was sampled from a man younger than 35 in good health and CMV-seronegative. J is TRBJ2-4 and V is TRBV6-5; 8 positions agree with TRBD2. CDR3 protein: CASSSSAGARNIQYF. The CDR3, as DNA: TGTGCCAGCAGTTCATCAGCGGGAGCGAGAAACATTCAGTACTTC.